A selection of T cell receptor beta chains follows, all from one sample in a study of blood T cell repertoires in COVID-19. Assay used: immunoSEQ multiplex PCR; TCRdb lists only in-frame clones, some missing. The sample carries about 120,000 clones, 85% recorded once. Sequenced: peripheral blood. Receptor source: an elderly man with acute or convalescent COVID-19. The conserved cysteine and the conserved F or W are not part of the CDR3 here.

TRBV3-1/TRBV3-2	11	TRBJ2-7	ASSQEAGVEQY
TRBV6-2/TRBV6-3	13	TRBJ1-1	ASSSGRRGNTEAF
TRBV5-1	13	TRBJ2-1	ASSLGGGFYNEQF
TRBV11-2	12	TRBJ1-2	ASSIGTVGYGYT
TRBV24-1	12	TRBJ2-1	ATVERGYRDEQF
TRBV19	13	TRBJ1-1	ASSPGTGELIEAF
TRBV10-3	13	TRBJ1-6	AISEGSSYNSPLH
TRBV19	11	TRBJ1-2	ASSDTHNYGYT
TRBV10-3	10	TRBJ2-7	AIRDSSYEQY
TRBV19	14	TRBJ1-5	ASGQANAFPYQPQH
TRBV7-2	12	TRBJ1-5	ASSLDRGNQPQH
TRBV6-5	14	TRBJ1-3	ASSYSMRGTGNTIY
TRBV5-1	11	TRBJ1-1	ASSPGDGTEAF
TRBV5-1	11	TRBJ2-7	ASSSDRAYEQY
TRBV28	14	TRBJ1-5	ASSLRRTGHNQPQH
TRBV19	13	TRBJ2-1	ASTAEAFSYNEQF
TRBV28	13	TRBJ2-7	ASTSPGGLTYEQY
TRBV6-5	10	TRBJ1-5	ASGSPHQPQH
TRBV5-1	14	TRBJ1-2	ASSLRHMGGGYGYT
TRBV11-2	13	TRBJ1-5	ASSGSRDRNQPQH
TRBV2	12	TRBJ1-6	ASTPDRDNSPLH
TRBV28	14	TRBJ2-3	ASSFGSGSNSDTQY
TRBV12-3/TRBV12-4	11	TRBJ1-1	ASRKTGLRGGF
TRBV6-6	14	TRBJ1-4	ASSYGARTGGAKLF
TRBV6-2/TRBV6-3	14	TRBJ1-5	ASSYPGQDPYQPQH
TRBV12-5	13	TRBJ2-2	ASSLAGENTGELF
TRBV5-1	12	TRBJ1-4	ASSLGQQNEKLF
TRBV9	12	TRBJ2-1	ASSVSGSYNEQF
TRBV19	9	TRBJ1-2	ASSIGSGYT
TRBV5-5	14	TRBJ1-2	ASSQRRQGGDYGYT
TRBV25-1	13	TRBJ1-6	ASTMTGRVGTPLH
TRBV28	11	TRBJ2-7	ASMNRLSYEQY
TRBV24-1	14	TRBJ2-3	ATSDPKRGDADTQY
TRBV2	11	TRBJ1-5	ASSIVDNQPQH
TRBV5-1	14	TRBJ2-5	ASSSRVQGSRETQY
TRBV11-2	13	TRBJ2-7	ASSLKRGGLGEQY
TRBV11-2	11	TRBJ1-3	ASGPFSGNTIY
TRBV7-9	10	TRBJ2-7	ASSFSSYEQY
TRBV6-5	13	TRBJ2-3	ASSPTSGGANTQY
TRBV12-2	19	TRBJ1-2	ASRLVKIWDRVDIWSYGYT
TRBV28	12	TRBJ2-7	ASSYLRDSVEQY
TRBV11-1	13	TRBJ2-5	ASSLVGTPQETQY
TRBV7-9	14	TRBJ2-2	ASSLAPSGVSGELF